This entry features one T cell receptor beta chain sequence. Its antigen is unknown. Base quality data are lacking; no much larger clone is found one base away. RNA was extracted using the RNeasy kit, and roughly 0.5 to 1 ug of the RNA was reverse transcribed with random hexamers. The immunoSEQ multiplex PCR assay, which covers 54 Vbeta and 13 Jbeta segments, was used to amplify TCR beta CDR3 regions. To correct PCR amplification bias, a synthetic template baseline was used for both primer optimization and computational correction. On the authors' methods: Reads were annotated to V, D and J genes according to IMGT and were analyzed with immunoSEQ Analyzer, with only productive sequences retained. To calculate clonality, Shannon entropy was normalized by log2 of the number of productive unique sequences and then subtracted from one. Public and private clones were assessed among the 100 most prevalent clones of each patient and control. Clones were defined as Susac-specific if absent from the healthy and MS cohorts, from 1052 published viral clones and from other ImmuneACCESS disease sequences. Starting from the raw public reads, TCRdb applied fastp trimming at Q25, assembled clones with MiXCR and retained in-frame beta chains. Duplicate CDR3 protein sequences are folded into a single record with the most common DNA and genes. TCRdb's processing, not the authors' own work, is the source of the V and J calls. Recorded for this sample are around 200,000 distinct CDR3 sequences; 85% to 95% of them occurred a single time. The ten largest clones take up 0.099% of the sample.

Cut back by 2 bases and 5 bases, the V and J ends lie 6 bases apart. Per the germline V gene, SGHTA is the CDR1 and FQGNSA is the CDR2. There are 13 amino acids in the CDR3, from cysteine to phenylalanine inclusive. Of all the DNA, just the CDR3 is kept, 39 bases in frame from base 1. Peripheral blood CD8+ and CD4+ T cells from healthy donors, Susac syndrome patients and multiple sclerosis patients were profiled using high-throughput TCR beta sequencing. Susac syndrome patients met recently defined diagnostic criteria for definite or probable disease. Bulk CD8+ and CD4+ T cells were purified by magnetic negative isolation, while CD8+ TEMRA cells were enriched using FACS. Blood was drawn into EDTA tubes, processed within 24 hours, and PBMCs were isolated by density gradient centrifugation. PBMCs intended for TCR sequencing were cryopreserved in liquid nitrogen and were subsequently thawed in a 37 degrees C water bath. A purity of at least 90% was achieved for sorted or isolated CD4+, CD8+ and CD8+ TEMRA cells.

These data belong to a study of CD8 T cells in Susac syndrome (dated by TCRdb to about 2019). Study-wide context: Of the Susac syndrome patients who were sequenced, more than five had clinically active disease and 8 or 9 were in clinical remission. Susac syndrome patients were therapy-naive, on corticosteroids (some also receiving IVIg), or on IVIg alone at blood withdrawal. Whether CD8+ T cell activation and differentiation in Susac syndrome was antigen driven was tested using repertoire sequencing.

The study at large found these results: The study acknowledged that relatively few individuals were included in the TCR sequencing and HLA analysis. The CD4+ T cell repertoire of patients with Susac syndrome showed no detectable clonal expansion.

This TCR came from a human donor with Susac syndrome. The chain couples TRBV7-2 to TRBJ1-4; no D segment can be confidently identified. The sample was CD4+ T cells from PBMCs. The CDR3 has the sequence CASSLRSNEKLFF. The DNA sequence follows: TGTGCCAGCAGCTTAAGATCAAATGAAAAACTGTTTTTT.